What follows are 2 T cell receptor beta chains derived from one specimen sequenced in a study of cytomegalovirus exposure and HLA in healthy donors. PCR primers comprised 60 Vbeta and 13 Jbeta primers. Data came from immunoSEQ multiplex PCR; TCRdb stores just in-frame clones and leaves some out. The sample holds some 160,000 clones, roughly three quarters seen once. The sequencing sample was made of PBMCs. These receptors were obtained from a man in his fifties or sixties in good health and CMV-seronegative.

This clone was detected only once. V gene TRBV6-1 combines with J gene TRBJ2-2, with TRBD1 matching over 7 bases. The length of the CDR3 is 14 residues. Trimming at V came to 6 bases and at J to 7 bases, leaving 8 bases not matched to a gene. Germline V gives CDR1 MNHNS, CDR2 SASEGT. The CDR3 sequence: CASRPNRGGGELFF. CDR3 coding DNA: TGTGCCAGCAGACCGAACAGGGGCGGCGGGGAGCTGTTTTTT.

This chain uses TRBV5-1 with TRBJ1-5; 8 bases map to TRBD1. The CDR3 spans 15 residues. Germline V CDR1 and CDR2: SGHRS, YFSETQ. V lost 0 bases to trimming and J lost 3 bases; unmatched junction nucleotides: 2. The CDR3 protein is CASSLDRGDNQPQHF. CDR3 coding DNA: TGCGCCAGCAGCTTGGACAGGGGGGACAATCAGCCCCAGCATTTT.